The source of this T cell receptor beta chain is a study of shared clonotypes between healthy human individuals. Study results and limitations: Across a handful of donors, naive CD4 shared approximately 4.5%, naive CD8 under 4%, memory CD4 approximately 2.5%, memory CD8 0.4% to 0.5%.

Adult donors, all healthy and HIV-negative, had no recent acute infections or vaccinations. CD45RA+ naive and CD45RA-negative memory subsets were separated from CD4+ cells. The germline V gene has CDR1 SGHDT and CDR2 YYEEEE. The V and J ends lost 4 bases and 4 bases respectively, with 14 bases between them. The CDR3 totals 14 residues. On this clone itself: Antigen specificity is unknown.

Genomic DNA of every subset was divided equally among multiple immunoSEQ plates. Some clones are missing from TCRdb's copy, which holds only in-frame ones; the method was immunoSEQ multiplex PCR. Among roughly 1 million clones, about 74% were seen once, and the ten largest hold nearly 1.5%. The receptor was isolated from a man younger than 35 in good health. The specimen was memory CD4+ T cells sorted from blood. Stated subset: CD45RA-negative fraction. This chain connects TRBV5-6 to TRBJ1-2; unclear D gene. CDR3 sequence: CASSPGPLSYGYTF. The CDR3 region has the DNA TGTGCCAGCAGCCCGGGCCCGCTTTCCTATGGCTACACCTTC. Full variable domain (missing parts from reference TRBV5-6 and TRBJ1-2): DAGVTQSPTHLIKTRGQQVTLRCSPKSGHDTVSWYQQALGQGPQFIFQYYEEEERQRGNFPDRFSGHQFPNYSSELNVNALLLGDSALYLCASSPGPLSYGYTFGSGTRLTVV.